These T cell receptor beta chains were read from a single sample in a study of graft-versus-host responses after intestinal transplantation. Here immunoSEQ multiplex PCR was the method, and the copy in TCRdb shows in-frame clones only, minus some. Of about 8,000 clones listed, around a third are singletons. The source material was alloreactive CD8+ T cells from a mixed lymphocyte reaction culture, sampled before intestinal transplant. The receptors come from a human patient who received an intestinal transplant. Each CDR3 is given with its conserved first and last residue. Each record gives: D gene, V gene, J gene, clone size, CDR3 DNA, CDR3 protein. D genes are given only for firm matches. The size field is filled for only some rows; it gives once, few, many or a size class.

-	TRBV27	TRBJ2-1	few	TGTGCCAGCAAAAGCGGAAGCTCCTACAATGAGCAGTTCTTC	CASKSGSSYNEQFF
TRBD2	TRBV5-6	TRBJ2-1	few	TGTGCCAGCAGCTTTATTCTTAGCGGGAGGCCCGGGGAGCAGTTCTTC	CASSFILSGRPGEQFF
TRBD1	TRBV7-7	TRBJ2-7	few	TGTGCCAGCAGTTCCGGGACAGGGTCCGAGCAGTACTTC	CASSSGTGSEQYF
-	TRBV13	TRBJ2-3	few	TGTGCCAGCAGCTCCCCCGGAGGCAGTTTCGGCACAGATACGCAGTATTTT	CASSSPGGSFGTDTQYF
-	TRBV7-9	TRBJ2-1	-	TGTGCCAGCAGCTCGTACTACAATGAGCAGTTCTTC	CASSSYYNEQFF
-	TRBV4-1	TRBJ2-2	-	TGCGCCAGCAGCCAAGACGCAGTATCCGGGGAGCTGTTTTTT	CASSQDAVSGELFF
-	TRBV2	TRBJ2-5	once	TGTGCCAGCAGTGAAAGGGGTTGGCAGGTCGGCAAGACCCAGTACTTC	CASSERGWQVGKTQYF
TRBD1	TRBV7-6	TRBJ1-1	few	TGTGCCAGCAGCTCAGGGGGCATGAACACTGAAGCTTTCTTT	CASSSGGMNTEAFF
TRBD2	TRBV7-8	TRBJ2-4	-	TGTGCCAGCAGCCCTTACCCCGGACTAGCGGAAGAACTAGCCAAAAACATTCAGTACTTC	CASSPYPGLAEELAKNIQYF
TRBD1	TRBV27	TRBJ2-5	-	TGTGCCAGCAGTTGGACAGGGGACGGCCTTGAGACCCAGTACTTC	CASSWTGDGLETQYF
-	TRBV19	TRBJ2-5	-	TGTGCCAGTAGTATTTCTTCAGGGGGGGAGACCCAGTACTTC	CASSISSGGETQYF
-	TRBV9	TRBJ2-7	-	TGTGCCAGCAGCGTGGCGGGGTTCCTCACCTACGAGCAGTACTTC	CASSVAGFLTYEQYF
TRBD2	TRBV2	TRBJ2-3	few	TGTGCCAGCAGCTCGGGGGCGGGAGGGCCGTCAGATACGCAGTATTTT	CASSSGAGGPSDTQYF
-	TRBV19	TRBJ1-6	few	TGTGCCAGTAGTATAGGACAAAATAATTCACCCCTCCACTTT	CASSIGQNNSPLHF
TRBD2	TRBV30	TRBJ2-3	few	TGTGCCTGGGAGGGAGGGGTGGGCACAGATACGCAGTATTTT	CAWEGGVGTDTQYF
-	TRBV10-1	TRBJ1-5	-	TGCGCCAGCAGAACAGGGAATTGCAATCAGCCCCAGCATTTT	CASRTGNCNQPQHF
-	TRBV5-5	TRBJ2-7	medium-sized	TGTGCCAGCAGCTTGTACCAGGGCTCCTACGAGCAGTACTTC	CASSLYQGSYEQYF
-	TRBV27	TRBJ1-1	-	TGTGCCAGCAATCCATGGGCACTTTCTACTCTGAACACTGAAGCTTTCTTT	CASNPWALSTLNTEAFF
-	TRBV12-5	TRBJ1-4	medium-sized	-	CASGLVMGEGLEKLFF
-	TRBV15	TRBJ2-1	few	TGTGCCACCAGCAGAGATTTGGGCGGGGCTAGCTCCTACAATGAGCAGTTCTTC	CATSRDLGGASSYNEQFF
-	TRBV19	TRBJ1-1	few	TGTGCCAGTAATCAGGGGAACACTGAAGCTTTCTTT	CASNQGNTEAFF
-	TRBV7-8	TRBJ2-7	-	TGTGCCAGCAGCTCACAATACGAGCAGTACTTC	CASSSQYEQYF
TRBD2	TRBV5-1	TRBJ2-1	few	TGCGCCAGCAGCTTGGCCGCGGGGGCCTACAATGAGCAGTTCTTC	CASSLAAGAYNEQFF
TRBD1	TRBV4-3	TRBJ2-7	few	TGCGCCAGCAGCCCGGGACAGGCAGGCTACGAGCAGTACTTC	CASSPGQAGYEQYF
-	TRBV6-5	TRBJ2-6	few	TGTGCCAGCAGTTTACAGGGAAACACTGGGGCCAACGTCCTGACTTTC	CASSLQGNTGANVLTF
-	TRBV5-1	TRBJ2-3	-	TGCGCCAGCAGCTTGGCTACAGGGGGGGGCACAGATACGCAGTATTTT	CASSLATGGGTDTQYF
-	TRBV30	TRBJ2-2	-	TGTGCCTGGAGTCCCATGCGGGCCGGGGAGCTGTTTTTT	CAWSPMRAGELFF
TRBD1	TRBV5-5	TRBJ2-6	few	TGTGCCAGCAGCAAGCTCCCGGGACAGGGGCTCGGTGGGGCCAACGTCCTGACTTTC	CASSKLPGQGLGGANVLTF
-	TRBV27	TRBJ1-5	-	TGTGCCAGCAGTTTACCGACAAGCAATCAGCCCCAGCATTTT	CASSLPTSNQPQHF
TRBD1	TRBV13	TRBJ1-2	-	TGTGCCAGCAGCTTAGGGTCCCTACCGGGACAGGGTGTGTATGGCTACACCTTC	CASSLGSLPGQGVYGYTF
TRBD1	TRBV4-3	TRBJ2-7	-	TGCGCCAGCAGCGATTGGACAGGGGGACTCCACGAGCAGTACTTC	CASSDWTGGLHEQYF
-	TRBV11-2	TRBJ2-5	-	TGTGCCAGCAGCTTATTGTACTCAAATTACCAAGAGACCCAGTACTTC	CASSLLYSNYQETQYF
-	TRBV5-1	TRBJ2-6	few	TGCGCCAGCAGCGATGAAGGCCCAACAGGTTTCCCGATCTCTGGGGCCAACGTCCTGACTTTC	CASSDEGPTGFPISGANVLTF
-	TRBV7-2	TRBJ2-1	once	TGTGCCAGCAGCTTAACGAAATGGAGGGCCAACTCCTACAATGAGCAGTTCTTC	CASSLTKWRANSYNEQFF
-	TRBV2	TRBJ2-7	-	TGTGCCAGCAGTGAGGGAAGGGGGGGAACCTACGAGCAGTACTTC	CASSEGRGGTYEQYF
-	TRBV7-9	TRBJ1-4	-	TGTGCCAGCAGCCCGCAGGGGCGCGGAAATGAAAAACTGTTTTTT	CASSPQGRGNEKLFF
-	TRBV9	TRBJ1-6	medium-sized	TGTGCCAGCAGCGTAGGAGGGATGCAGCTTTCACCCCTCCACTTT	CASSVGGMQLSPLHF
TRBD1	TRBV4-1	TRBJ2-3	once	TGCGCCAGCAGCCGGGGACAGGGGGCCACAGATACGCAGTATTTT	CASSRGQGATDTQYF
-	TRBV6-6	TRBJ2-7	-	TGTGCCAGCAGTTATGGGGCCACCTACGAGCAGTACTTC	CASSYGATYEQYF
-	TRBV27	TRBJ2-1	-	TGTGCCAGTGGAGTGGGCTCCTACAATGAGCAGTTCTTC	CASGVGSYNEQFF
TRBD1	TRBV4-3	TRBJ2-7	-	TGCGCCAGCAGCCAAACAGGGGGCTACGAGCAGTACTTC	CASSQTGGYEQYF
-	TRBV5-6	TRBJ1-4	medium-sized	TGTGCCAGCAGCTTTGGTTACGGAACTAATGAAAAACTGTTTTTT	CASSFGYGTNEKLFF
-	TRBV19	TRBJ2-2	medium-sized	TGTGCCAGTAGTATGGGGGGTGTTGCCGGGGAGCTGTTTTTT	CASSMGGVAGELFF
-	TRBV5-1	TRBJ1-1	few	TGCGCCAGCAGCTTCTTGGGCGGGGATGAAGCTTTCTTT	CASSFLGGDEAFF
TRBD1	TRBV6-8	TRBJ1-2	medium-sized	TGTGCCAGCAGTTACTCGACCACAGGGGGAGTCTATGGCTACACCTTC	CASSYSTTGGVYGYTF
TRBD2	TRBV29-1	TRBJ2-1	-	TGCAGCGTTGAAGAAATAGCGGGAGGGGGGTCTGAGCAGTTCTTC	CSVEEIAGGGSEQFF
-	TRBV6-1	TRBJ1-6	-	TGTGCCAGCAGACGGACAGTAAATTCACCCCTCCACTTT	CASRRTVNSPLHF
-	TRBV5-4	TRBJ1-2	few	TGTGCCAGCAGCTCCCACCCGGGCTATGGCTACACCTTC	CASSSHPGYGYTF
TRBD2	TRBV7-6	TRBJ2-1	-	TGTGCCAGCAGTTCCCAGACTAGCGGGTACTACAATGAGCAGTTCTTC	CASSSQTSGYYNEQFF
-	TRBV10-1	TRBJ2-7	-	TGCGCCAGCAGTGCCATCGGGAGTTTCGAGCAGTACTTC	CASSAIGSFEQYF
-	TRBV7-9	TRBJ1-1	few	TGTGCCAGCAGCTTGACGGGGGGGGGCACTGAAGCTTTCTTT	CASSLTGGGTEAFF
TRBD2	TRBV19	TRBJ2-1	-	TGTGCCAGTAGTATAGATCTCGTCGGGACTAGCGGGTTATACAATGAGCAGTTCTTC	CASSIDLVGTSGLYNEQFF
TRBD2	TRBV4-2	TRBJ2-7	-	TGTGCCAGCAGCCAAGAGGGGGTAGCGGGGGGGATTTACGAGCAGTACTTC	CASSQEGVAGGIYEQYF
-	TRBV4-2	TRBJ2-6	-	TGTGCCAGCAGCCGCGGCTCTGGGGCCAACGTCCTGACTTTC	CASSRGSGANVLTF